The rows below give T cell receptor beta chains drawn from one sample of a study of blood T cells in healthy people across ages. TCRdb reprocessed the 5' RACE reads with MiXCR, giving one entry per CDR3 protein. Of about 1 million distinct CDR3 sequences listed, 40% to 50% were seen once; the top ten hold 15% to 20%. The source material was blood. The receptors here all came from a woman in her sixties or seventies in good health. Each CDR3 is given with its conserved first and last residue. The D gene is left open where the match is weak. Clone size is stated in some rows and not others, as once, few, many or a class when expanded.

v_gene: TRBV9
abundance: NA
d_gene: NA
j_gene: TRBJ2-3
CDR3aa: CASSTVGALTSTDTQYF
CDR3nt: TGTGCCAGCAGCACCGTAGGGGCGTTGACCAGCACAGATACGCAGTATTTT

v_gene: TRBV19
abundance: NA
d_gene: TRBD2
j_gene: TRBJ2-7
CDR3aa: CASSIRLAGIVDEQYF
CDR3nt: TGTGCCAGTAGTATCCGACTAGCGGGAATCGTTGACGAGCAGTACTTC

v_gene: TRBV20-1
abundance: NA
d_gene: NA
j_gene: TRBJ2-3
CDR3aa: CSARAWVDYTDTQYF
CDR3nt: TGCAGTGCTAGAGCCTGGGTGGACTACACAGATACGCAGTATTTT

v_gene: TRBV12-3/TRBV12-4
abundance: NA
d_gene: NA
j_gene: TRBJ2-4
CDR3aa: CASSPHYYGQYF
CDR3nt: TGTGCCAGCAGTCCCCATTACTACGGGCAGTACTTC

v_gene: TRBV24-1
abundance: once
d_gene: NA
j_gene: TRBJ1-5
CDR3aa: CATSDGVVSRPQHF
CDR3nt: TGTGCCACCAGTGATGGGGTGGTCTCCCGGCCCCAGCATTTT

v_gene: TRBV29-1
abundance: NA
d_gene: NA
j_gene: TRBJ1-2
CDR3aa: CSVERTSLTFNYGYTF
CDR3nt: TGCAGCGTTGAGAGGACAAGTTTAACCTTTAACTATGGCTACACCTTC

v_gene: TRBV5-8
abundance: once
d_gene: TRBD1
j_gene: TRBJ2-2
CDR3aa: CASSPGQSTNTGELFF
CDR3nt: TGTGCCAGCAGCCCGGGACAGTCTACGAACACCGGGGAGCTGTTTTTT

v_gene: TRBV13
abundance: NA
d_gene: NA
j_gene: TRBJ2-7
CDR3aa: CASSTRPRVYEQYF
CDR3nt: TGTGCCAGCAGTACCCGGCCGCGAGTCTACGAGCAGTACTTC

v_gene: TRBV2
abundance: NA
d_gene: TRBD2
j_gene: TRBJ2-1
CDR3aa: CASTTSGRSENEQFF
CDR3nt: TGTGCCAGCACGACTAGCGGGAGGTCCGAGAATGAGCAGTTCTTC

v_gene: TRBV28
abundance: NA
d_gene: TRBD1
j_gene: TRBJ2-7
CDR3aa: CASRSRDRFYEQYF
CDR3nt: TGTGCCAGCAGGTCGCGGGACAGGTTTTACGAGCAGTACTTC

v_gene: TRBV20-1
abundance: few
d_gene: NA
j_gene: TRBJ2-7
CDR3aa: CSARVLAGPLYEQYF
CDR3nt: TGCAGTGCTAGAGTCCTCGCCGGGCCCCTCTACGAGCAGTACTTC

v_gene: TRBV14
abundance: NA
d_gene: NA
j_gene: TRBJ2-5
CDR3aa: CASSQRAGQETQYF
CDR3nt: TGTGCCAGCAGCCAAAGGGCAGGTCAAGAGACCCAGTACTTC

v_gene: TRBV7-2
abundance: few
d_gene: NA
j_gene: TRBJ1-2
CDR3aa: CASSPRQGFVYGYTF
CDR3nt: TGTGCCAGCAGCCCCCGGCAGGGGTTTGTCTATGGCTACACCTTC

v_gene: TRBV3-1
abundance: NA
d_gene: NA
j_gene: TRBJ1-4
CDR3aa: CASSQGKGWSGEKLFF
CDR3nt: TGTGCCAGCAGCCAGGGGAAGGGGTGGAGTGGTGAAAAACTGTTTTTT

v_gene: TRBV27
abundance: NA
d_gene: NA
j_gene: TRBJ2-4
CDR3aa: CASSLSTAGAADLAQNIQYF
CDR3nt: TGTGCCAGCAGTTTATCGACGGCGGGGGCGGCAGATCTAGCCCAAAACATTCAGTACTTC

v_gene: TRBV5-5
abundance: NA
d_gene: NA
j_gene: TRBJ2-1
CDR3aa: CASSRSGWDGNEQFF
CDR3nt: TGTGCCAGCAGCCGAAGTGGGTGGGATGGGAATGAGCAGTTCTTC

v_gene: TRBV11-1
abundance: NA
d_gene: NA
j_gene: TRBJ2-7
CDR3aa: CASSCGRFYEQYF
CDR3nt: TGTGCCAGCAGCTGCGGCAGGTTCTACGAGCAGTACTTC

v_gene: TRBV24-1
abundance: few
d_gene: TRBD1
j_gene: TRBJ2-3
CDR3aa: CATSEPTGAGDTQYF
CDR3nt: TGTGCCACCAGTGAACCCACAGGGGCGGGAGATACGCAGTATTTT

v_gene: TRBV12-3/TRBV12-4
abundance: once
d_gene: NA
j_gene: TRBJ2-2
CDR3aa: CASTWGERATGELFF
CDR3nt: TGTGCCAGCACCTGGGGGGAGCGGGCCACCGGGGAGCTGTTTTTT

v_gene: TRBV6-1
abundance: NA
d_gene: NA
j_gene: TRBJ2-2
CDR3aa: CASSATPTGTFGGELFF
CDR3nt: TGTGCCAGCAGTGCCACCCCGACAGGAACTTTTGGGGGGGAGCTGTTTTTT